A single T cell receptor beta chain is shown here with its context. Its antigen is not known. This sample was taken from a study of cytomegalovirus exposure and HLA in healthy donors. V shed 7 bases and J shed 2 bases, with 11 bases lying between them. CDR1 is SNHLY and CDR2 is FYNNEI in the germline V gene. The CDR3 extends over 13 amino acids. Study observations and caveats: Some TCR beta chains (approximately 180 of them) were listed as cytomegalovirus-associated.

The table came from immunoSEQ multiplex PCR; TCRdb's copy has only in-frame clones and leaves some out. Of about 250,000 clones listed, about 90% are singletons. Sequencing used PBMCs. The TCR comes from a man aged 18 to 30 in good health and CMV-seropositive. The chain uses TRBV2 and TRBJ1-2, with a weak D call TRBD1 (6 bases). The CDR3 here is CASTQGQNYGYTF. The DNA for the CDR3 is TGTGCCAGCACCCAGGGACAAAACTATGGCTACACCTTC.